This paragraph reports one T cell receptor (beta chain). The CDR3 has 16 residues. Germline lookup yields CDR1 SGHVS and CDR2 FNYEAQ. The V gene end was trimmed by 5 bases and the J gene end by 6 bases; junction bases not matched to a gene: 13. Sequencing used immunoSEQ multiplex PCR; TCRdb keeps in-frame clones, though not all of them. The data contain about 380,000 clones, approximately 89% of them seen just once; the ten biggest clones take up approximately 1.3%. This sample is part of a study of blood T cell repertoires in COVID-19. The TCR was taken from a man aged 30 to 45 who had recovered from COVID-19. Sequencing used PBMCs or T cells enriched from blood (not recorded which). The chain recombines TRBV7-6 with TRBJ1-1; 9 bases align to TRBD1. CDR3 DNA: TGTGCCAGCAGCCAAGTGCCACAGGGGGCCGGTTCTGAAGCTTTCTTT. Its protein product is CASSQVPQGAGSEAFF.